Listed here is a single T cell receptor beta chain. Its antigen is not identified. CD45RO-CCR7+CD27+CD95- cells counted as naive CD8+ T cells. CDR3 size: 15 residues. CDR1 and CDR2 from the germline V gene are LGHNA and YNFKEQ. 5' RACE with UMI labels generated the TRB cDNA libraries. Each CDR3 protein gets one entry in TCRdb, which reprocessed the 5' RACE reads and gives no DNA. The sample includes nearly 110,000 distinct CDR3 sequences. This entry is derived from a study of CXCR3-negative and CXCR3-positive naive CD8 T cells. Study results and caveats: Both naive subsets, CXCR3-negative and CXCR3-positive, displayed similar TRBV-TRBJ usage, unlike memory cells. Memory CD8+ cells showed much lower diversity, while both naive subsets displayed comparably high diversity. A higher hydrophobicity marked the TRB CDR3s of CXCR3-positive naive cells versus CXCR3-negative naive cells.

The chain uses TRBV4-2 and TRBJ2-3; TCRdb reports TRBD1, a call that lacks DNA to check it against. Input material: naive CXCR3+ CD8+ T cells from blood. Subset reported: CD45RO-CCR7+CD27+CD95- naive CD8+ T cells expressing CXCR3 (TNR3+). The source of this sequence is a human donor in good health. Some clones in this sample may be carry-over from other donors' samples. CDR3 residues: CASSPGQADTDTQYF.